These T cell receptor beta chains were read from a single sample in a study of metastatic and nonmetastatic thyroid tumors. TCRdb re-called clones via MiXCR from the PCR reads. The table lists over 10,000 clones, about 25% of them singletons. Specimen: blood. All receptors derive from a male donor with papillary thyroid cancer or a benign thyroid nodule (not recorded which). Some clones in this sample may be carry-over from other donors' samples. The CDR3 runs from the conserved cysteine through the conserved F or W. Fields, in order: J gene, V gene, CDR3 length, CDR3 protein.

j_call: TRBJ2-2
v_call: TRBV10-1
cdr3_length: 12
cdr3_aa: CASSEGGGELFF

j_call: TRBJ1-3
v_call: TRBV6-1
cdr3_length: 13
cdr3_aa: CASPGEAGNTIYF

j_call: TRBJ2-3
v_call: TRBV9
cdr3_length: 15
cdr3_aa: CASSEEQGGTDTQYF

j_call: TRBJ2-3
v_call: TRBV27
cdr3_length: 16
cdr3_aa: CASSEWAPSSTDTQYF

j_call: TRBJ2-1
v_call: TRBV13
cdr3_length: 17
cdr3_aa: CASSLGASGRAWAEQFF

j_call: TRBJ2-1
v_call: TRBV25-1
cdr3_length: 18
cdr3_aa: CASSERQGAGGAPNEQFF

j_call: TRBJ1-2
v_call: TRBV10-3
cdr3_length: 14
cdr3_aa: CAISETGSNYGYTF

j_call: TRBJ2-5
v_call: TRBV3-1
cdr3_length: 18
cdr3_aa: CASSQVVAGGSGQETQYF

j_call: TRBJ1-2
v_call: TRBV11-2
cdr3_length: 13
cdr3_aa: CASSPNRAGGYTF

j_call: TRBJ2-5
v_call: TRBV6-1
cdr3_length: 15
cdr3_aa: CASSDTSGGQETQYF

j_call: TRBJ1-2
v_call: TRBV28
cdr3_length: 14
cdr3_aa: CASSLDRLNYGYTF

j_call: TRBJ1-1
v_call: TRBV7-9
cdr3_length: 15
cdr3_aa: CASSLGWQGGTEAFF

j_call: TRBJ1-6
v_call: TRBV6-5
cdr3_length: 16
cdr3_aa: CASSYLGDSRGSPLHF

j_call: TRBJ2-1
v_call: TRBV11-2
cdr3_length: 15
cdr3_aa: CASSFGSGGAGEQFF

j_call: TRBJ2-7
v_call: TRBV20-1
cdr3_length: 15
cdr3_aa: CSARDGFGGTYEQYF

j_call: TRBJ1-1
v_call: TRBV19
cdr3_length: 16
cdr3_aa: CASSTGTGGGATEAFF

j_call: TRBJ2-3
v_call: TRBV20-1
cdr3_length: 12
cdr3_aa: CSATGGPDTQYF

j_call: TRBJ2-1
v_call: TRBV7-7
cdr3_length: 15
cdr3_aa: CASSIGTSGRYEQFF

j_call: TRBJ1-6
v_call: TRBV28
cdr3_length: 13
cdr3_aa: CASSARQVSPLHF

j_call: TRBJ2-5
v_call: TRBV7-3
cdr3_length: 13
cdr3_aa: CASSLGQGETQYF

j_call: TRBJ2-7
v_call: TRBV28
cdr3_length: 17
cdr3_aa: CASSFSDRGARPYEQYF

j_call: TRBJ2-2
v_call: TRBV11-1
cdr3_length: 16
cdr3_aa: CASSSTRDRGTRELFF

j_call: TRBJ1-2
v_call: TRBV19
cdr3_length: 15
cdr3_aa: CASTLSPGSGYGYTF

j_call: TRBJ2-7
v_call: TRBV6-2/TRBV6-3
cdr3_length: 18
cdr3_aa: CASSYSAGIALSAYEQYF

j_call: TRBJ2-5
v_call: TRBV28
cdr3_length: 13
cdr3_aa: CASSSQIQETQYF

j_call: TRBJ2-7
v_call: TRBV18
cdr3_length: 12
cdr3_aa: CASSPGRYEQYF

j_call: TRBJ2-5
v_call: TRBV27
cdr3_length: 13
cdr3_aa: CASSLVGGETQYF

j_call: TRBJ2-7
v_call: TRBV20-1
cdr3_length: 11
cdr3_aa: CSASSHYEQYF

j_call: TRBJ2-2
v_call: TRBV7-2
cdr3_length: 15
cdr3_aa: CASSFSGTDTGELFF

j_call: TRBJ2-1
v_call: TRBV7-7
cdr3_length: 12
cdr3_aa: CASSLALREQFF

j_call: TRBJ1-5
v_call: TRBV30
cdr3_length: 14
cdr3_aa: CAWTVRGVNQPQHF

j_call: TRBJ1-2
v_call: TRBV20-1
cdr3_length: 14
cdr3_aa: CSATPRDTAYGYTF

j_call: TRBJ2-3
v_call: TRBV24-1
cdr3_length: 16
cdr3_aa: CATSDPGTSGSDTQYF

j_call: TRBJ2-2
v_call: TRBV5-1
cdr3_length: 16
cdr3_aa: CASSLAASANTGELFF

j_call: TRBJ2-1
v_call: TRBV27
cdr3_length: 16
cdr3_aa: CASSSRLAGGTNEQFF

j_call: TRBJ2-1
v_call: TRBV7-6
cdr3_length: 13
cdr3_aa: CASSAIRGIEQFF

j_call: TRBJ2-7
v_call: TRBV10-1
cdr3_length: 14
cdr3_aa: CAGGAPGGSYEQYF

j_call: TRBJ1-2
v_call: TRBV28
cdr3_length: 13
cdr3_aa: CASSYQDRGGYTF

j_call: TRBJ2-3
v_call: TRBV11-1
cdr3_length: 17
cdr3_aa: CASSLGVAAPMINTQYF

j_call: TRBJ1-4
v_call: TRBV6-1
cdr3_length: 16
cdr3_aa: CASKKGASSIREKLFF

j_call: TRBJ2-1
v_call: TRBV12-3/TRBV12-4
cdr3_length: 11
cdr3_aa: CASRGDGEQFF

j_call: TRBJ2-2
v_call: TRBV10-2
cdr3_length: 14
cdr3_aa: CASSERAWTGELFF

j_call: TRBJ2-1
v_call: TRBV6-2/TRBV6-3
cdr3_length: 16
cdr3_aa: CASSSSGLAGLREQFF

j_call: TRBJ2-5
v_call: TRBV7-2
cdr3_length: 14
cdr3_aa: CASSSNGGTETQYF

j_call: TRBJ2-1
v_call: TRBV27
cdr3_length: 15
cdr3_aa: CASSPGLAGHTGQFF

j_call: TRBJ2-2
v_call: TRBV7-9
cdr3_length: 13
cdr3_aa: CASSLGQPGELFF

j_call: TRBJ2-5
v_call: TRBV2
cdr3_length: 18
cdr3_aa: CASSEDYPGRSQPETQYF

j_call: TRBJ2-1
v_call: TRBV5-1
cdr3_length: 15
cdr3_aa: CASSLVAGGPNEQFF

j_call: TRBJ2-7
v_call: TRBV7-9
cdr3_length: 13
cdr3_aa: CASSLQGTYEQYF

j_call: TRBJ2-7
v_call: TRBV6-1
cdr3_length: 15
cdr3_aa: CASSEAGTASYEQYF

j_call: TRBJ1-6
v_call: TRBV6-1
cdr3_length: 15
cdr3_aa: CASSEGTGGNSPLHF